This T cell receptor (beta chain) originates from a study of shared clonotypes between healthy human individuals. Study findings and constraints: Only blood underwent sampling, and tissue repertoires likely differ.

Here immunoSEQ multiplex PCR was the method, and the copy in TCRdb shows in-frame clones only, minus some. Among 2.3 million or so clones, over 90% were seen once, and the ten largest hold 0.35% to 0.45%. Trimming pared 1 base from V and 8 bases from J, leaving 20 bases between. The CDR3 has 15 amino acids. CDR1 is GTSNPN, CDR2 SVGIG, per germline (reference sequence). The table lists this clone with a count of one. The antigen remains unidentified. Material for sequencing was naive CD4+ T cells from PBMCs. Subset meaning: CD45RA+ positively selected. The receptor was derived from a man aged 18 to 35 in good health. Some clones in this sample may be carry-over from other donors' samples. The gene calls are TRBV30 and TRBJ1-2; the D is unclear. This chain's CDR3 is CAWSATATLRRGYTF. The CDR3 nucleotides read TGTGCCTGGAGTGCTACCGCGACCCTACGGAGGGGCTACACCTTC.